This T cell receptor beta chain was identified in a study of Graves' ophthalmopathy and Graves' hyperthyroidism. Study-level background: Researchers obtained peripheral blood at initial diagnosis, before any treatment had begun.

The CDR3 totals 14 residues. V trimming: 6 bases; J trimming: 4 bases; junction bases outside the gene matches: 7. From germline, CDR1 is MNHEY and CDR2 SVGAGI. This clonotype was recorded at least ten times. Stable hyperthyroidism denotes an absence of ophthalmopathy throughout 18 months of follow-up. Hyperthyroidism in these 18- to 65-year-old patients was newly diagnosed, lasting under 2 months. RNA served as the template for amplifying TCR beta CDR3 regions. The workflow started with a first-round RT-PCR run with HTBI primers and then moved on to a second-round multiplex PCR. TCRdb redid the calling of the multiplex PCR reads with MiXCR, one entry per CDR3 protein. The table shows 300,000 to 450,000 distinct CDR3 sequences, with approximately 17% occurring only once.

The chain has TRBV6-5 and TRBJ1-1; 8 bases align to TRBD1. The TCR was taken from an adult woman with stable Graves' hyperthyroidism. The sequencing sample was made of peripheral blood. The CDR3 DNA follows: TGTGCCAGCAGAGGACAGGGCCGTGGCACTGAAGCTTTCTTT. As protein: CASRGQGRGTEAFF.